This passage covers 3 T cell receptor beta chains from one sample sequenced in a study of read filtering for tumor transcriptome and immune sequencing. From approximately 430 ng of RNA, a library with molecular barcoded alpha/delta and beta/gamma adaptors was made. TCRdb ran MiXCR on the reads and lists one entry per CDR3 protein. The table records fewer than 150,000 distinct CDR3 sequences, around 13% of them present only once. Sequencing was carried out using a population of CD138-negative cells sorted from bone marrow. The receptors were gathered from a donor at least 40 years old with multiple myeloma.

As concerns this clonotype: This could be a read error, since a much larger clone is one nucleotide away. This chain uses TRBV5-1 with TRBJ2-1, with 9 positions matching TRBD2. After removal of 1 base from V and 10 bases from J, the junction contained 9 bases not matched to a gene. The CDR3 has 15 residues. Germline V gives CDR1 SGHRS, CDR2 YFSETQ. Here the CDR3 reads CASSLPAGGSREQFF. The DNA of the CDR3 is TGCGCCAGCAGCTTGCCGGCGGGGGGGTCTAGGGAGCAGTTCTTC. The full variable domain, with the rest looked up from reference TRBV5-1 and TRBJ2-1, is KAGVTQTPRYLIKTRGQQVTLSCSPISGHRSVSWYQQTPGQGLQFLFEYFSETQRNKGNFPGRFSGRQFSNSRSEMNVSTLELGDSALYLCASSLPAGGSREQFFGPGTRLTVL.

This clonotype was seen more than once but under ten times. The chain couples TRBV11-2 to TRBJ1-3, with D hard to call. V shed 7 bases and J shed 0 bases, with 10 bases lying between them. The V gene's germline CDR1 is SGHAT and CDR2 FQNNGV. There are 14 residues in the CDR3. The CDR3 DNA sequence: TGTGCCAGCACCGAAGCTTACTCTGGAAACACCATATATTTT. This codes for CASTEAYSGNTIYF.

This clonotype was observed at least ten times. This CDR3 fails to terminate in the conserved phenylalanine or tryptophan, so it likely reflects a read error. It is unclear where the CDR3 begins or ends on the DNA, so no DNA is shown, and the CDR3 is as TCRdb lists it. The chain uses TRBV20-1 and TRBJ2-5; TRBD2 is the table's D call, not checked against the DNA. The CDR3 contains 14 residues when both ends are counted. The V gene's germline CDR1 is DFQATT and CDR2 SNEGSKA (reference sequence). CDR3 in amino acids: CSAGAPSLAGGLVV.